Shown below are 27 T cell receptor beta chains from a single sample sequenced in a study of HIV-infected patients and healthy controls. TCRdb reanalysed the 5' RACE reads using MiXCR and keeps one entry per CDR3 protein. The table lists about 64,000 distinct CDR3 sequences, over 15% of them singletons. The sequenced sample was CD4+ T cells from blood. These receptors all stem from a human donor in good health.

V is TRBV5-4 and J is TRBJ1-1; 8 bases line up with TRBD1. Germline CDR1 is SGHNT and CDR2 is YYREEE (reference sequence). Trimming cost V 0 bases and J 3 bases; bases outside gene matches: 7. The CDR3 has 16 amino acids. The CDR3, as DNA: TGTGCCAGCAGCTTGGACGGACAGGGTTTGTACACTGAAGCTTTCTTT. Translated: CASSLDGQGLYTEAFF. Looking up the rest from reference TRBV5-4 and TRBJ1-1 gives the full variable domain: ETGVTQSPTHLIKTRGQQVTLRCSSQSGHNTVSWYQQALGQGPQFIFQYYREEENGRGNFPPRFSGLQFPNYSSELNVNALELDDSALYLCASSLDGQGLYTEAFFGQGTRLTVV.

This CDR3 is CASSLDGQSTDTQYF. The CDR3 nucleotides read TGCGCCAGCAGCTTGGACGGCCAGAGCACAGATACGCAGTATTTT. V is TRBV5-1 and J is TRBJ2-3; D gene uncertain. This CDR3 comprises 15 residues. The germline V gene has CDR1 SGHRS and CDR2 YFSETQ. V was clipped by 0 bases and J by 0 bases, with 8 bases between them.

This clonotype was recorded at least ten times. The gene calls are TRBV6-2 or TRBV6-3 and TRBJ1-4; D remains unclear. Trimming took off 6 bases at V and 8 bases at J, with 10 bases between the two ends. Germline CDR1 MNHEY, CDR2 SVGEGT. The CDR3 loop spans 12 amino acids. CDR3 sequence (DNA): TGTGCCAGCAGATTCGGTGGCGAAAAACTGTTTTTT. Protein sequence: CASRFGGEKLFF.

This clonotype was detected a few times. V is TRBV5-6 and J is TRBJ1-1, with 7 bases lining up with TRBD1. Germline V gene lookup returns CDR1 SGHDT and CDR2 YYEEEE. J gave up 4 bases and V 3 bases, and 9 bases lay outside the gene matches. The CDR3 totals 15 residues. The CDR3 is CASSYQRGQSTEAFF. Here the CDR3 DNA reads TGTGCCAGCAGCTATCAACGGGGACAGAGCACTGAAGCTTTCTTT.

The rearrangement uses TRBV7-9 and TRBJ1-1, with a tentative D call TRBD1 (5 bases). V was trimmed by 3 bases and J by 5 bases, leaving 13 bases between them. The CDR3 has 14 amino acids. The germline V gene encodes CDR1 SEHNR and CDR2 FQNEAQ (reference sequence). The CDR3 nucleotides are TGTGCCAGCAGCTTGGGCAGGGAGGAGACTGAAGCTTTCTTT. Its protein product is CASSLGREETEAFF.

The sample holds many counts of this clonotype. The chain joins TRBV12-3 or TRBV12-4 to TRBJ2-7; 7 nucleotides match TRBD1. V dropped 7 bases and J dropped 6; count of bases not matched to a gene: 12. This CDR3 contains 14 residues. The CDR3 spells CASTYGMTGSEQYF. The CDR3 DNA is TGTGCCAGCACCTATGGGATGACAGGGAGCGAGCAGTACTTC.

This clonotype appeared a few times. The J gene is TRBJ2-7, the V gene TRBV6-2 or TRBV6-3; tentatively, D is TRBD1 (6 bases). The germline CDR1 and CDR2 sequences are MNHEY and SVGEGT. V gave up 2 bases and J gave up 0 bases, with 14 bases separating them. This CDR3 region has 16 residues. Here the CDR3 DNA reads TGTGCCAGCAGTTACCTCGGGACATCGAGCTCCTACGAGCAGTACTTC. As protein: CASSYLGTSSSYEQYF.

This clonotype has only a few counts. V is TRBV5-1 and J is TRBJ2-2, with 7 bases aligning to TRBD2. Germline V gives CDR1 SGHRS, CDR2 YFSETQ. This CDR3 region has 15 residues. V lost 0 bases, J lost 4 bases, and 3 bases stayed unmatched. Written as DNA, the CDR3 is TGCGCCAGCAGCTTGGCCCCTAGCGGCACCGGGGAGCTGTTTTTT. It codes for CASSLAPSGTGELFF.

This clonotype was found many times. This chain uses TRBV7-3 with TRBJ2-1; D not resolved. Germline-derived CDR1 and CDR2 are SGHTA and FQGTGA. V lost 4 bases, J lost 6 bases, and 10 bases lay in between. This CDR3 is 13 amino acids long. The CDR3 region is CASSSGSSNEQFF. As DNA, the CDR3 is TGTGCCAGCAGCTCTGGTAGCAGCAATGAGCAGTTCTTC.

The chain recombines TRBV5-4 with TRBJ2-2; 8 bases are shared with TRBD2. CDR3 length: 16 amino acids. CDR1 and CDR2 from the germline V gene are SGHNT and YYREEE (reference sequence). The V segment lost 2 bases and the J segment 0 bases; nucleotides outside the gene matches: 3. CDR3 sequence: CASSLTSGSNTGELFF. CDR3 in DNA: TGTGCCAGCAGCTTAACTAGCGGTTCGAACACCGGGGAGCTGTTTTTT.

At least ten counts were recorded for this clonotype. CDR3 sequence reads: CASSPWFAQYF. In nucleotides, the CDR3 is TGTGCCAGCAGCCCATGGTTTGCGCAGTATTTT. V gene TRBV7-2 combines with J gene TRBJ2-3, with D hard to call. With 5 bases removed from V and 10 bases from J, the gap between germline ends came to 10 bases. Germline assignment: CDR1 SGHTA and CDR2 FQGNSA. This CDR3 contains 11 residues.

This clonotype came up many times. CDR3 in DNA: TGTGCCAGCAGCTCCTCGACTAGCGGGAGATGGGGAGATACGCAGTATTTT. Translation gives CASSSSTSGRWGDTQYF. The chain is built from TRBV11-2 and TRBJ2-3; 12 bases are a match to TRBD2. From germline, CDR1 is SGHAT and CDR2 FQNNGV. The CDR3 extends over 17 amino acids. The J segment lost 5 bases and the V segment lost 4 bases, leaving 10 bases of the junction unmatched.

This clonotype was detected ten times or more. The chain has TRBV12-3 or TRBV12-4 and TRBJ1-2; possible D gene TRBD1, 6 bases. Trimming cost V 6 bases and J 7 bases, with 12 bases left between them. This CDR3 region has 12 residues. The CDR3 is CASSLGQVGYTF. CDR3 DNA sequence: TGTGCCAGCAGCCTGGGACAAGTTGGCTACACCTTC.

This clonotype has ten or more counts. This rearrangement joins TRBV7-2 to TRBJ1-4, with 8 bases aligning to TRBD1. With V trimmed by 8 bases and J by 5 bases, 4 bases remained unmatched. CDR1 is SGHTA and CDR2 is FQGNSA in the germline V gene. This CDR3 is 13 amino acids long. The CDR3 nucleotides read TGTGCCAGCGGGACAGGCGGGAATGAAAAACTGTTTTTT. Protein: CASGTGGNEKLFF.

The genes are TRBV6-5 and TRBJ2-4, with 10 bases identical to TRBD2. This CDR3 comprises 15 residues. From germline, CDR1 is MNHEY and CDR2 SVGAGI. After removal of 6 bases from V and 0 bases from J, the junction contained 2 bases not matched to a gene. The CDR3, as DNA: TGTGCCAGCAGGAGACTAGCGGGAGCCAAAAACATTCAGTACTTC. This codes for CASRRLAGAKNIQYF.

The table lists this clonotype with a few counts. The chain couples TRBV15 to TRBJ1-1; D not certain. Germline values: CDR1 LNHNV, CDR2 YYDKDF (reference sequence). The CDR3 length is 13 residues. Between the trimmed V and J ends, which lost 4 bases and 5 bases, there was a span of 11 bases. Here the CDR3 DNA reads TGTGCCACCAGCACTTATGTGACGACTGAAGCTTTCTTT. Residues: CATSTYVTTEAFF.

A word on this clonotype: Just one base apart from a much larger clone, this may be a read error. The chain combines TRBV28 with TRBJ2-7; a weak D match, TRBD2 (5 bases). The CDR3 runs 14 residues. Trimming shortened V by 6 bases and J by 1 base, and 13 bases separated the two germline ends. The germline V gene has CDR1 MDHEN and CDR2 SYDVKM. The CDR3 nucleotides read TGTGCCAGCAGCAACTGGGAGAGGTCCTACGAGCAGTACTTC. This encodes CASSNWERSYEQYF.

This clonotype was counted many times. The J gene is TRBJ1-1, the V gene TRBV7-9; D gene uncertain. Germline lookup yields CDR1 SEHNR and CDR2 FQNEAQ (reference sequence). Trimming stripped 1 base from V and 1 base from J, with 4 bases between. The CDR3 contains 13 residues. CDR3 DNA sequence: TGTGCCAGCAGCTTAGAAGGGAACACTGAAGCTTTCTTT. This sequence encodes CASSLEGNTEAFF.

The chain has TRBV5-1 and TRBJ1-2; no firm D call. The CDR3 totals 18 residues. V was shortened by 0 bases and J by 0 bases, with 18 bases between the two germline ends. Germline V lookup: CDR1 SGHRS, CDR2 YFSETQ. CDR3 residues: CASSLAGEVGNTNYGYTF. DNA of the CDR3: TGCGCCAGCAGCTTGGCCGGGGAAGTGGGGAATACTAACTATGGCTACACCTTC.

This clonotype was seen at least ten times. V and J are TRBV7-9 and TRBJ2-3; no definite D call. Germline V gene sequence: CDR1 SEHNR, CDR2 FQNEAQ (reference sequence). Trimming took off 2 bases at V and 1 base at J, with 10 bases between the two ends. This CDR3 has 15 amino acids. In nucleotides, the CDR3 is TGTGCCAGCAGCTTACATGTAGACCGCACAGATACGCAGTATTTT. Translating it yields CASSLHVDRTDTQYF.

This clonotype was counted only a few times. The chain has TRBV6-2 or TRBV6-3 and TRBJ1-5; tentatively, D is TRBD1 (6 bases). The germline CDR1 and CDR2 sequences are MNHEY and SVGEGT. Between the trimmed V and J ends, which lost 6 bases and 4 bases, there was a span of 19 bases. The CDR3 loop spans 16 amino acids. The CDR3: CASSPSGAVRNQPQHF. CDR3 bases: TGTGCCAGCAGCCCCTCGGGGGCGGTCAGGAATCAGCCCCAGCATTTT.

The rearrangement joins TRBV3-1 to TRBJ1-2; D is undetermined. CDR1 and CDR2 from the germline V gene are LGHDT and YNNKEL (reference sequence). The germline V and J ends were trimmed by 7 bases and 4 bases, with 19 bases remaining between them. The CDR3 loop spans 15 amino acids. The CDR3 DNA reads TGTGCCAGCACCAATACCGGGCGGCTCGCCTATGGCTACACCTTC. Encoded protein: CASTNTGRLAYGYTF.

The genes are TRBV6-2 or TRBV6-3 and TRBJ1-5; D call uncertain. There are 14 residues in the CDR3. In germline, CDR1 is MNHEY, CDR2 SVGEGT. V was pared by 4 bases and J by 5 bases, with 12 bases between. CDR3 DNA: TGTGCCAGCAGTTCCGACACGACCTATCAGCCCCAGCATTTT. Residues: CASSSDTTYQPQHF.

At least ten counts were recorded for this clonotype. The CDR3: CSVVRNTEAFF. In DNA form, the CDR3 reads TGCAGCGTTGTCAGGAACACTGAAGCTTTCTTT. The rearrangement uses TRBV29-1 and TRBJ1-1, with no clear D. The CDR3 is 11 residues long. From germline, CDR1 is SQVTM and CDR2 ANQGSEA. The V end lost 4 bases, the J end lost 1 base, and 4 bases lay between the germline ends. Full variable domain (remainder filled in from reference TRBV29-1 and TRBJ1-1): SAVISQKPSRDICQRGTSLTIQCQVDSQVTMMFWYRQQPGQSLTLIATANQGSEATYESGFVIDKFPISRPNLTFSTLTVSNMSPEDSSIYLCSVVRNTEAFFGQGTRLTVV.

The V and J genes are TRBV19 and TRBJ2-5; maybe TRBD2 (5 bases). The CDR3 has 14 amino acids. Trimming took off 2 bases at V and 4 bases at J, with 11 bases between the two ends. Germline loops: CDR1 LNHDA, CDR2 SQIVND (reference sequence). CDR3 loop: CASSISGFPETQYF. The DNA for the CDR3 is TGTGCCAGTAGTATATCGGGGTTCCCAGAGACCCAGTACTTC.

This clonotype was detected ten times or more. The chain employs TRBV11-1 and TRBJ1-4, with D uncertain. The CDR3 contains 14 residues. CDR1 SGHAT and CDR2 FQDESV come from the germline V gene (reference sequence). V was pared by 4 bases and J by 2 bases, with 8 bases between. CDR3 in DNA: TGTGCCAGCAGCTCGCGACGGACTAATGAAAAACTGTTTTTT. Translated, it gives CASSSRRTNEKLFF.

The table lists this clonotype with many counts. This chain joins TRBV30 and TRBJ1-2; TRBD1 is a possible D gene (5 bases). Germline lookup yields CDR1 GTSNPN and CDR2 SVGIG (reference sequence). The CDR3 covers 15 residues. V was trimmed by 5 bases and J by 1 base, leaving 17 bases between them. CDR3 loop: CAWEQGRRFNYGYTF. Written as DNA, the CDR3 is TGTGCCTGGGAGCAGGGAAGGAGGTTTAACTATGGCTACACCTTC.